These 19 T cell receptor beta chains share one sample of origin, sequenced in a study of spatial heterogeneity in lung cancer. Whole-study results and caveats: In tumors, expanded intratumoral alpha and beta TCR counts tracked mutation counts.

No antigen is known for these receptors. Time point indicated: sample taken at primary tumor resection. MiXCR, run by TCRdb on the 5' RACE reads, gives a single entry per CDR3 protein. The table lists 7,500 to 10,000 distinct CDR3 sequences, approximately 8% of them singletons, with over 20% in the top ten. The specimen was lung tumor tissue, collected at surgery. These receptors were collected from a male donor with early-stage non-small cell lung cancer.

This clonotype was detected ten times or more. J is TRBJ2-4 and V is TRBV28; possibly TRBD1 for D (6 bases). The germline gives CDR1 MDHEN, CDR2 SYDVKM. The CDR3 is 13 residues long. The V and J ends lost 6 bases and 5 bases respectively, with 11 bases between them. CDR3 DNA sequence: TGTGCCAGCAGGCGACAGGCCGAAAACATTCAGTACTTC. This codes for CASRRQAENIQYF.

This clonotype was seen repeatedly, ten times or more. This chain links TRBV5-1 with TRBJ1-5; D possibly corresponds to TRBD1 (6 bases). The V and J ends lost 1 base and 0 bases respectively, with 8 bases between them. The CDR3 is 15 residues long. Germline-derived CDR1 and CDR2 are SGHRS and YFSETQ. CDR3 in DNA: TGCGCCAGCAGCTTGCAGGGGATTAGCAATCAGCCCCAGCATTTT. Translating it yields CASSLQGISNQPQHF.

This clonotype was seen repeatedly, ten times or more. The CDR3 region is CASSLALGPNEKLFF. The CDR3 nucleotides read TGTGCCAGCAGCTTAGCTCTAGGACCGAATGAAAAACTGTTTTTT. The chain carries TRBV7-9 and TRBJ1-4; D uncertain. Germline CDR1 and CDR2: SEHNR and FQNEAQ (reference sequence). Trimming removed 0 bases at V and 5 bases at J, with 10 bases between. CDR3 length: 15 residues.

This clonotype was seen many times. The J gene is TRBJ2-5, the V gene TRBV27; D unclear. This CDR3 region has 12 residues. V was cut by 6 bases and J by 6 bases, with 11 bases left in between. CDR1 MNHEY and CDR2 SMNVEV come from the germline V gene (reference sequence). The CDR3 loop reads CASSPKGKTQYF. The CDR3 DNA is TGTGCCAGCAGCCCCAAGGGCAAGACCCAGTACTTC.

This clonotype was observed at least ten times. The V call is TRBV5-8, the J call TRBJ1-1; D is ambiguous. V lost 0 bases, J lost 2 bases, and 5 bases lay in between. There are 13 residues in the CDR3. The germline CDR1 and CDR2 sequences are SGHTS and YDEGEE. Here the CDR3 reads CASSLAVNTEAFF. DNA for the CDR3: TGTGCCAGCAGCTTGGCTGTAAACACTGAAGCTTTCTTT.

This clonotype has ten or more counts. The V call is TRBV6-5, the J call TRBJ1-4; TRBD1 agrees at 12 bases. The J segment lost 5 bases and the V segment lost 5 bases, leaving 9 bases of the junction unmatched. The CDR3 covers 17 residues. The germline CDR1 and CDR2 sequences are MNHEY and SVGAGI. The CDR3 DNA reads TGTGCCAGCAGTCCGACCGGGACAGGGGGCCACAATGAAAAACTGTTTTTT. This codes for CASSPTGTGGHNEKLFF.

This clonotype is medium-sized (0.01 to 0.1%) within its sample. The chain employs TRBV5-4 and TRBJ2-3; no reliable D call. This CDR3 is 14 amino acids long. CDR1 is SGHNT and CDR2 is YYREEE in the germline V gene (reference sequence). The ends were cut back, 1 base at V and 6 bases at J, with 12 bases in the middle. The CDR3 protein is CASSLRSDGDTQYF. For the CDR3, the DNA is TGTGCCAGCAGCTTGAGGTCTGATGGGGATACGCAGTATTTT.

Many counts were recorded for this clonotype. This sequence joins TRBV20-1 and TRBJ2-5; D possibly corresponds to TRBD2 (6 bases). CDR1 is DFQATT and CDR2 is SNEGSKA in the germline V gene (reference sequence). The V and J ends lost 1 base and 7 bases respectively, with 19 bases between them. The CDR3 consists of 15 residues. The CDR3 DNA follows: TGCAGTGCTAGAGTTGCGGGGATAGGAATTTGGACCCAGTACTTC. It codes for CSARVAGIGIWTQYF.

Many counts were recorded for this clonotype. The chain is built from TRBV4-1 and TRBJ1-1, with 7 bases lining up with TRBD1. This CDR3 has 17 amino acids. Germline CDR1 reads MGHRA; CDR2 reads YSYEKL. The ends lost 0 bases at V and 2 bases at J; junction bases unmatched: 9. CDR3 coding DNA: TGCGCCAGCAGCCAAGATCGCCGGGACAGCGGAAACACTGAAGCTTTCTTT. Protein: CASSQDRRDSGNTEAFF.

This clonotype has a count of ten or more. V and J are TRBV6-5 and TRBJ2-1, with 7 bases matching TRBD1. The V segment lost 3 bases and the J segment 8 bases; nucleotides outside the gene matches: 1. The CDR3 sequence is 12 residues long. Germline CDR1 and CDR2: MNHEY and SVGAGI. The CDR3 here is CASSYTGDEQFF. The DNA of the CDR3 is TGTGCCAGCAGTTATACAGGGGATGAGCAGTTCTTC.

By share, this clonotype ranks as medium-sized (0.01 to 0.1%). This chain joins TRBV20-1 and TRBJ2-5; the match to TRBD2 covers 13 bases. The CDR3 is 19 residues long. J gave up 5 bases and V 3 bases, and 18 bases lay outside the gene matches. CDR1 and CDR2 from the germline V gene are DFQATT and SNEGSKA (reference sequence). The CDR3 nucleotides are TGCAGTGCTAGTGGACCCGGGACTAGCGGGAACAAACCAACGGAGACCCAGTACTTC. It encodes CSASGPGTSGNKPTETQYF.

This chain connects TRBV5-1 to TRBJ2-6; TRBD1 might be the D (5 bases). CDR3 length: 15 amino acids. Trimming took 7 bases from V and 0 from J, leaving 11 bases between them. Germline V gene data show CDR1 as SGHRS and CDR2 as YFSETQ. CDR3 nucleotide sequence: TGCGCCAGCCGGCCAGGGCTCTCTGGGGCCAACGTCCTGACTTTC. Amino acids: CASRPGLSGANVLTF.

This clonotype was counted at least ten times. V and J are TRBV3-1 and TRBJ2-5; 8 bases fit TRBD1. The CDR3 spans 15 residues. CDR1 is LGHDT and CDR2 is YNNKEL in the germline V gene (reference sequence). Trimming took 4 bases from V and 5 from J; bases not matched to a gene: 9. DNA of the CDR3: TGTGCCAGCAGCCTCAATCAGGACAGGGTGGAGACCCAGTACTTC. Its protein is CASSLNQDRVETQYF.

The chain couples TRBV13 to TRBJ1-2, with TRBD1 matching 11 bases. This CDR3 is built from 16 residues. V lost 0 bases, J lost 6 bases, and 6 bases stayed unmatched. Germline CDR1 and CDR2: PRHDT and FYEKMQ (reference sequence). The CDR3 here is CASSLGDRGQENGYTF. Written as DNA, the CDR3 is TGTGCCAGCAGCTTAGGGGACAGGGGGCAAGAAAATGGCTACACCTTC.

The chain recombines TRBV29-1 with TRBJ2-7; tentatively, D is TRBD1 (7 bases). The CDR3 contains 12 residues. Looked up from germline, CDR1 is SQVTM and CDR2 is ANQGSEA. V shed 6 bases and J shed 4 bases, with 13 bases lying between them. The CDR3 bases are TGCAGCGTCGCGGGACAGACATACGAGCAGTACTTC. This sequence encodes CSVAGQTYEQYF.

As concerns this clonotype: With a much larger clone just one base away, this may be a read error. In nucleotides, the CDR3 is TGTGCCAGCAACACCCATAGAGGGGCCGGGGAGCTGTTTTTT. Its protein product is CASNTHRGAGELFF. The chain combines TRBV7-9 with TRBJ2-2, with D possibly called TRBD1 or TRBD2 (5 bases each). V was trimmed by 7 bases and J by 6 bases, leaving 15 bases between them. The CDR3 loop spans 14 amino acids. Germline assignment: CDR1 SEHNR and CDR2 FQNEAQ (reference sequence).

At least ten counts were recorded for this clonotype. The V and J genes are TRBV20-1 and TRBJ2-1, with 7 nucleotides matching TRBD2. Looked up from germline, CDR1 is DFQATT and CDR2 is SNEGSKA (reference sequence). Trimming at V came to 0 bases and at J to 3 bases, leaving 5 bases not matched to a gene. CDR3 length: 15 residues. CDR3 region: CSARDPRGDYNEQFF. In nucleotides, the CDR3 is TGCAGTGCTAGAGATCCCCGGGGGGACTACAATGAGCAGTTCTTC.

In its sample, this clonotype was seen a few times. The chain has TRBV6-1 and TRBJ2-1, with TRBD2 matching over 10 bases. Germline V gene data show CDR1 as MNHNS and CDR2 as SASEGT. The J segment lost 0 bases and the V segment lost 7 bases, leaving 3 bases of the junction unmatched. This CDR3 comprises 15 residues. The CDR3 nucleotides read TGTGCCAGCATTACTAGCGGGACCTCCTACAATGAGCAGTTCTTC. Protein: CASITSGTSYNEQFF.

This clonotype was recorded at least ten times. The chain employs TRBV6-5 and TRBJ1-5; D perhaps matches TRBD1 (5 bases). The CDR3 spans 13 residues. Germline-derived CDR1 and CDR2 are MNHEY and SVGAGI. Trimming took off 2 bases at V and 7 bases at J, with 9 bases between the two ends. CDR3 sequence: CASSYGDAQPQHF. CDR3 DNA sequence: TGTGCCAGCAGTTACGGGGACGCGCAGCCCCAGCATTTT.